This T cell receptor (beta chain) was sequenced during a study of blood T cell repertoires in COVID-19. Study in general: Researchers got acute and convalescent COVID-19 samples from the United States, Italy and Spain.

This clone came up many times. Sequenced by immunoSEQ multiplex PCR; TCRdb stores in-frame clones only, minus some. Of 150,000 to 200,000 clones listed, about 80% are singletons. The V and J ends lost 2 bases and 1 base respectively, with 9 bases between them. Germline lookup yields CDR1 SGHRS and CDR2 YFSETQ. This CDR3 region has 14 residues. The sequence derives from a human donor with acute or convalescent COVID-19. The donor label of this sample is uncertain. Sequencing used peripheral blood. The chain employs TRBV5-1 and TRBJ1-1; D not resolved. The chain's CDR3 is CASSLLGGNTEAFF. For the CDR3, the DNA is TGCGCCAGCAGCTTACTCGGAGGGAACACTGAAGCTTTCTTT.